A selection of T cell receptor beta chains follows, all from one sample in a study of T-cell reconstitution after alpha-beta-depleted transplantation in children. TCRdb redid the calling of the PCR reads with MiXCR, one entry per CDR3 protein. The repertoire has fewer than 400,000 distinct CDR3 sequences, approximately 23% of them found once; the top ten carry approximately 9.9%. Sample: PBMCs, mostly from graft donor cells, taken 180 days after TCRalphabeta/CD19-depleted stem cell transplant. These receptors all come from a male patient aged 10-17 years who had a stem cell transplant for acute lymphoblastic leukemia, so the T cells may come from the graft donor. The CDR3 runs from the conserved cysteine through the conserved F or W. D genes are given only for firm matches. Rows may omit the clone size; those that give it use once, few, many or a size class.

j_call | v_call | clone_size | d_call | cdr3_aa | cdr3_nt
TRBJ2-7 | TRBV29-1 | - | - | CSVVGVLSYEQYF | TGCAGCGTTGTGGGCGTTCTCTCCTACGAGCAGTACTTC
TRBJ2-7 | TRBV4-1 | - | - | CASSQGDSGAVEQYF | TGCGCCAGCAGCCAAGGCGATAGCGGCGCCGTCGAGCAGTACTTC
TRBJ2-5 | TRBV6-1 | - | - | CASSETYRGRPGETQYF | TGTGCCAGCAGCGAGACTTACCGGGGCCGCCCTGGGGAGACCCAGTACTTC
TRBJ2-1 | TRBV12-3/TRBV12-4 | - | - | CASSPNLAYGHGDEQFF | TGTGCCAGCAGCCCAAATCTAGCCTATGGCCACGGGGATGAGCAGTTCTTC
TRBJ1-1 | TRBV12-3/TRBV12-4 | - | - | CASSPGWGDTEAFF | TGTGCCAGCAGTCCTGGGTGGGGGGACACTGAAGCTTTCTTT
TRBJ1-1 | TRBV4-1 | - | TRBD1 | CASSQSRDRVNTEAFF | TGCGCCAGCAGCCAATCGAGGGACAGGGTGAACACTGAAGCTTTCTTT
TRBJ1-4 | TRBV29-1 | - | - | CSVRGSSNEKLFF | TGCAGCGTTCGGGGCAGCTCTAATGAAAAACTGTTTTTT
TRBJ2-7 | TRBV12-3/TRBV12-4 | few | - | CASSLWDRLASDEQYF | TGTGCCAGCAGTTTATGGGACCGCCTGGCCTCAGACGAGCAGTACTTC
TRBJ2-7 | TRBV19 | - | TRBD1 | CASSMGAGTGKVQYF | TGTGCCAGTAGTATGGGCGCCGGGACAGGGAAAGTGCAGTACTTC
TRBJ2-3 | TRBV7-9 | - | TRBD2 | CASSGLLSGSQHTQYF | TGTGCCAGCAGCGGCCTCCTTAGCGGGAGTCAGCATACGCAGTATTTT
TRBJ2-7 | TRBV15 | - | TRBD1 | CATSRAPGQGASLYF | TGTGCCACCAGCAGAGCACCGGGACAGGGGGCGAGTTTGTACTTC
TRBJ2-7 | TRBV10-3 | few | - | CAIGEWGYEQYF | TGTGCCATCGGGGAGTGGGGCTACGAGCAGTACTTC
TRBJ2-3 | TRBV11-3 | few | - | CASSLTGYKQYF | TGTGCCAGCAGCTTAACGGGTTATAAGCAGTATTTT
TRBJ2-2 | TRBV6-1 | - | TRBD2 | CASTRVRLAGNTGELFF | TGTGCCAGCACTCGAGTAAGGCTAGCGGGAAACACCGGGGAGCTGTTTTTT
TRBJ2-5 | TRBV12-5 | - | TRBD2 | CASGRGLAGGYGRETQYF | TGTGCTAGTGGCCGTGGACTAGCGGGAGGGTACGGTAGAGAGACCCAGTACTTC
TRBJ2-7 | TRBV12-3/TRBV12-4 | few | TRBD2 | CASSLRPKLAGALSSYEQYF | TGTGCCAGCAGTTTAAGGCCCAAACTAGCGGGAGCCCTAAGCTCCTACGAGCAGTACTTC
TRBJ2-7 | TRBV18 | - | - | CASSGLMNEQYF | TGTGCCAGCTCCGGGTTAATGAACGAGCAGTACTTC
TRBJ2-1 | TRBV3-1 | - | TRBD2 | CASSQGMSGSSYNEQFF | TGTGCCAGCAGCCAAGGAATGAGCGGGAGCTCCTACAATGAGCAGTTCTTC
TRBJ2-1 | TRBV12-3/TRBV12-4 | few | TRBD2 | CASSLLAVEQFF | TGTGCCAGCAGTTTACTAGCGGTGGAGCAGTTCTTC
TRBJ2-2 | TRBV10-3 | - | TRBD1 | CAIASRDRNTGELFF | TGTGCCATCGCGTCCCGGGACAGAAACACCGGGGAGCTGTTTTTT
TRBJ1-1 | TRBV6-1 | - | TRBD1 | CASRPRPGQDTEAFF | TGTGCCAGCAGACCTCGTCCGGGACAGGACACTGAAGCTTTCTTT
TRBJ2-7 | TRBV5-6 | - | TRBD1 | CASSLRQGASCYEQYF | TGTGCCAGCAGCTTGCGACAGGGGGCGAGCTGCTACGAGCAGTACTTC
TRBJ2-6 | TRBV4-2 | few | - | CASSQGRGGRFSGANVLTF | TGTGCCAGCAGCCAGGGTAGGGGCGGCCGATTCTCTGGGGCCAACGTCCTGACTTTC
TRBJ1-2 | TRBV29-1 | few | TRBD1 | CSVDTGTGGSLYGYTF | TGCAGCGTAGATACCGGGACAGGGGGTTCACTCTATGGCTACACCTTC
TRBJ2-7 | TRBV20-1 | many | TRBD1 | CSARVPGGGYEQYF | TGCAGTGCTAGAGTCCCAGGGGGCGGCTACGAGCAGTACTTC
TRBJ2-7 | TRBV20-1 | - | - | CSAREGPRGEQYF | TGCAGTGCTAGAGAGGGGCCAAGGGGCGAGCAGTACTTC
TRBJ1-5 | TRBV20-1 | - | - | CSASLRGYSNQPQHF | TGCAGTGCTAGTTTAAGGGGATATAGCAATCAGCCCCAGCATTTT
TRBJ2-7 | TRBV4-1 | few | TRBD2 | CASSQDSGRAVYEQYF | TGCGCCAGCAGCCAGGATAGCGGGAGGGCCGTCTACGAGCAGTACTTC
TRBJ2-7 | TRBV6-9 | few | - | CASSYSNSGGSYEQYF | TGTGCCAGCAGTTATTCCAACTCCGGGGGCTCCTACGAGCAGTACTTC
TRBJ2-3 | TRBV6-1 | few | TRBD2 | CASTKAGVADTQYF | TGTGCCAGCACCAAAGCGGGAGTCGCAGATACGCAGTATTTT
TRBJ2-5 | TRBV10-3 | - | TRBD1 | CAISGRQGQETQYF | TGTGCCATCAGTGGGAGACAGGGCCAAGAGACCCAGTACTTC
TRBJ1-2 | TRBV20-1 | - | - | CSAPRRYGYTF | TGCAGTGCCCCTAGGCGCTATGGCTACACCTTC
TRBJ2-7 | TRBV7-9 | - | TRBD1 | CASSRRTGRTYEQYF | TGTGCCAGCAGCCGGAGGACAGGGCGAACCTACGAGCAGTACTTC
TRBJ2-7 | TRBV29-1 | - | TRBD2 | CSVGGGLAGGFHEQYF | TGCAGCGTTGGGGGGGGACTAGCGGGAGGCTTTCACGAGCAGTACTTC
TRBJ2-3 | TRBV5-1 | few | - | CASSPPSGASTDTQYF | TGCGCCAGCAGCCCCCCATCAGGGGCCAGCACAGATACGCAGTATTTT